The entry below describes one TCR beta chain. The entry originates in a study of cytomegalovirus exposure and HLA in healthy donors. The CDR3 spans 17 residues. Germline assignment: CDR1 LGHNA and CDR2 YSLEER. Germline trimming cut 1 base from V and 4 bases from J; bases unmatched to any gene: 11. In the PCR, 60 Vbeta and 13 Jbeta primers were used. Only in-frame clones appear in the TCRdb table, and some are missing; sequencing was by immunoSEQ multiplex PCR. In the table there are around 130,000 clones, 65% to 80% of which are singletons. Each of the donors was a healthy bone marrow donor. The sequencing input was PBMCs. This rearrangement joins TRBV4-3 to TRBJ1-1, with 8 bases matching TRBD1. The origin of this receptor is a woman aged 40 to 50 in good health and CMV-seropositive. For the CDR3, the DNA is TGCGCCAGCAGCCAAGGTTTAAGAGGGCAGGGGGCCACTGAAGCTTTCTTT. This gives the protein CASSQGLRGQGATEAFF.